This entry concerns a single TCR beta chain. This specimen belongs to a study of blood T cell repertoires in COVID-19. Across the whole study: Sites in the United States, Italy and Spain provided acute and convalescent COVID-19 samples. PBMCs, B-cell-depleted T cells, or T cells were the source of the cDNA or gDNA that made up the material.

Germline CDR1 SGHNT, CDR2 YENEEA. V shed 1 base and J 2 bases; nucleotides not matched to a gene: 5. The CDR3 length is 15 residues. Clones were sequenced by immunoSEQ multiplex PCR, and TCRdb holds only the in-frame ones, with some missing. The table shows around 150,000 clones, with almost 85% occurring only once. Participants, about 18 to 90 years old, spanned fewer than 30 US areas. Cohorts were based on clinical histories the participants reported. The sample taken for sequencing was PBMCs or T cells enriched from blood (not recorded which). This chain links TRBV11-3 with TRBJ2-7, with 7 bases identical to TRBD2. The TCR comes from a woman aged 45-60 years with acute COVID-19. The DNA of the CDR3 is TGTGCCAGCAGCTTAGGGGCGGGGGTTACCTACGAGCAGTACTTC. Its translation: CASSLGAGVTYEQYF. The variable domain in full, completed from reference TRBV11-3 and TRBJ2-7, reads EAGVVQSPRYKIIEKKQPVAFWCNPISGHNTLYWYLQNLGQGPELLIRYENEEAVDDSQLPKDRFSAERLKGVDSTLKIQPAELGDSAVYLCASSLGAGVTYEQYFGPGTRLTVT.